These 15 T cell receptor beta chains share one sample of origin, sequenced in a study of T cells in Graves' hyperthyroidism and ophthalmopathy. TCR beta CDR3 sequences were amplified from RNA transcripts. Primed by the HTBI set, a first-round RT-PCR was run on the TCR CDR3. TCRdb fed the multiplex PCR reads into MiXCR, producing one record per CDR3 protein. Among some 770,000 distinct CDR3 sequences listed, about a sixth were seen once. Sequencing input: blood. These TCRs come from a man younger than 35 with Graves' hyperthyroidism.

This clonotype was seen many times. The CDR3 sequence: CASSQDRDEKLFF. Written as DNA, the CDR3 is TGTGCCAGCAGCCAGGACAGAGATGAAAAACTGTTTTTT. The rearrangement links TRBV11-2 to TRBJ1-4; tentative D call: TRBD1 (6 bases). The length of the CDR3 is 13 residues. With 5 bases removed from V and 6 bases from J, the gap between germline ends came to 10 bases. Germline V gene lookup returns CDR1 SGHAT and CDR2 FQNNGV.

The chain couples TRBV9 to TRBJ1-2; TRBD1 matches 7 bases. The germline V gene has CDR1 SGDLS and CDR2 YYNGEE. The CDR3 is 16 amino acids. V lost 3 bases and J lost 8; bases outside the gene matches: 16. CDR3 sequence: CASSAYNPDRAGGYTF. CDR3 nucleotides: TGTGCCAGCAGCGCGTATAACCCTGACAGGGCAGGAGGCTACACCTTC.

There are a few counts of this clonotype. This chain connects TRBV18 to TRBJ2-1; no clear D. V was cut by 7 bases and J by 6 bases, with 16 bases left in between. The CDR3 loop spans 14 amino acids. The V gene's germline CDR1 is KGHSH and CDR2 LQKENI. DNA of the CDR3: TGTGCCAGCTGTATTGCGCCCTTATCCAATGAGCAGTTCTTC. Encoded protein: CASCIAPLSNEQFF.

This clonotype has a count of ten or more. This chain uses TRBV28 with TRBJ2-1, with TRBD2 matching 7 bases. The V gene's germline CDR1 is MDHEN and CDR2 SYDVKM. With V trimmed by 4 bases and J by 2 bases, 8 bases remained unmatched. This CDR3 contains 16 residues. The CDR3 loop is CASSSPLAGAYNEQFF. The CDR3 bases are TGTGCCAGCAGTTCCCCCTTGGCGGGGGCCTACAATGAGCAGTTCTTC.

Many counts were recorded for this clonotype. This chain uses TRBV7-2 with TRBJ2-5; 7 bases align to TRBD2. The CDR3 covers 14 residues. The germline gives CDR1 SGHTA, CDR2 FQGNSA. The ends lost 8 bases at V and 4 bases at J; junction bases unmatched: 10. DNA of the CDR3: TGTGCCAGCTTTATGGCGGGAGATCGAGAGACCCAGTACTTC. It is translated as CASFMAGDRETQYF. The variable domain in full, with the rest retrieved from reference TRBV7-2 and TRBJ2-5, is GAGVSQSPSNKVTEKGKDVELRCDPISGHTALYWYRQSLGQGLEFLIYFQGNSAPDKSGLPSDRFSAERTGGSVSTLTIQRTQQEDSAVYLCASFMAGDRETQYFGPGTRLLVL.

This clonotype was recorded at least ten times. The chain carries TRBV11-3 and TRBJ2-5; 10 bases agree with TRBD2. The CDR3 spans 15 residues. Germline values: CDR1 SGHNT, CDR2 YENEEA. Trimming cost V 5 bases and J 5 bases; bases outside gene matches: 8. This CDR3 is CASSHLAGGVETQYF. The DNA of the CDR3 is TGTGCCAGCAGCCATTTAGCGGGAGGTGTCGAGACCCAGTACTTC.

The rearrangement links TRBV5-6 to TRBJ1-2, with a possible D match to TRBD1 (5 bases). This CDR3 region has 16 residues. Per germline, CDR1 SGHDT and CDR2 YYEEEE. Trimming left V 6 bases short and J 4 bases short, with 22 bases between. CDR3 nucleotides: TGTGCCAGCACCCAGGGCGACCGGATTTTTGGCTATGGCTACACCTTC. Its protein is CASTQGDRIFGYGYTF.

This clonotype was recorded at least ten times. J is TRBJ2-3 and V is TRBV2; 11 bases are shared with TRBD2. The V gene's germline CDR1 is SNHLY and CDR2 FYNNEI. There are 13 residues in the CDR3. V shed 11 bases, J shed 0 bases, and the junction held 1 base outside the gene matches. The CDR3 protein is CARTSGSTDTQYF. The CDR3 nucleotides are TGTGCCCGGACTAGCGGGAGCACAGATACGCAGTATTTT.

This sequence joins TRBV12-3 or TRBV12-4 and TRBJ2-7, with a tentative D call TRBD1 (5 bases). CDR3 length: 14 residues. V shed 3 bases and J shed 5 bases, with 14 bases lying between them. This chain's CDR3 is CASSLNRYSNEQYF. The CDR3 bases are TGTGCCAGCAGTTTGAACAGGTATAGTAACGAGCAGTACTTC.

This clonotype has at least ten counts. The V and J genes are TRBV5-5 and TRBJ1-5; D not certain. The CDR3 covers 14 residues. The V end was cut by 4 bases, the J end by 3 bases, with 11 bases between. Germline CDR1 and CDR2: SGHKS and YYEKEE (reference sequence). The CDR3 sequence: CASSQGSFNQPQHF. The CDR3 nucleotides read TGTGCCAGCAGCCAAGGGAGCTTCAATCAGCCCCAGCATTTT.

The rearrangement uses TRBV7-9 and TRBJ2-1, with 8 positions matching TRBD2. Germline V gene sequence: CDR1 SEHNR, CDR2 FQNEAQ (reference sequence). Trimming at V came to 7 bases and at J to 5 bases, leaving 13 bases not matched to a gene. CDR3 length: 16 amino acids. The CDR3 region has the DNA TGTGCCAGCACCCAACCCGGGACTAGTCGACACAATGAGCAGTTCTTC. Translated, it gives CASTQPGTSRHNEQFF.

The rearrangement joins TRBV19 to TRBJ2-3; D not resolved. This CDR3 spans 14 amino acids. Germline lookup yields CDR1 LNHDA and CDR2 SQIVND (reference sequence). The V and J ends lost 1 base and 8 bases respectively, with 13 bases between them. The CDR3 loop reads CASSIVDSSSTQYF. Written as DNA, the CDR3 is TGTGCCAGTAGTATAGTTGACTCAAGTTCTACGCAGTATTTT.

This clonotype was seen ten or more times. The J gene is TRBJ2-5, the V gene TRBV10-3; the D call may be TRBD1 or TRBD2 (5 bases each). Germline values: CDR1 ENHRY, CDR2 SYGVKD. Trimming cost V 0 bases and J 0 bases, with 5 bases left between them. The CDR3 has 14 amino acids. CDR3 sequence (DNA): TGTGCCATCAGTGAGTCGGGGGACCAAGAGACCCAGTACTTC. It translates to CAISESGDQETQYF.

This chain links TRBV5-8 with TRBJ2-3, with TRBD2 identical over 7 bases. The CDR3 loop spans 16 amino acids. Trimming at V came to 4 bases and at J to 6 bases, leaving 14 bases not matched to a gene. The germline V gene encodes CDR1 SGHTS and CDR2 YDEGEE. The CDR3 region is CASSQLLAYPKDTQYF. The CDR3 DNA reads TGTGCCAGCAGCCAACTACTAGCGTATCCAAAGGATACGCAGTATTTT.

This clonotype was picked up many times. The chain has TRBV28 and TRBJ1-5; D possibly corresponds to TRBD1 (5 bases). Between the trimmed V and J ends, which lost 4 bases and 15 bases, there was a span of 13 bases. This CDR3 region has 11 residues. From germline, CDR1 is MDHEN and CDR2 SYDVKM. Written as DNA, the CDR3 is TGTGCCAGCAGTTCGGGACGGTCCTTGCATTTT. This translates into CASSSGRSLHF.